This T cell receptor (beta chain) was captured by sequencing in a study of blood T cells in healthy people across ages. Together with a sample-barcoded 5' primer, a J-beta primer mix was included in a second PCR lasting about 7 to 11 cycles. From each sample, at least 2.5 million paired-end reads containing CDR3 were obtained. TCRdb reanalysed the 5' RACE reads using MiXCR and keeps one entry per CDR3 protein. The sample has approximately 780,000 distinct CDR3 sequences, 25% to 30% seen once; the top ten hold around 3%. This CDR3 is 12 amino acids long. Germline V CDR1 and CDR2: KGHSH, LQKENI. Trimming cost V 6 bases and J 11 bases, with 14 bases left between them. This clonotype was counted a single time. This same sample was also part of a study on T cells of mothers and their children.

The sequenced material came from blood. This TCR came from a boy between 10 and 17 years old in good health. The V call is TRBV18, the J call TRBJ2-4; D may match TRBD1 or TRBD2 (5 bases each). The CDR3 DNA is TGTGCCAGCTCCGTGGGGGACGTGGTTCAGTACTTC. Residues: CASSVGDVVQYF.